The source of this T cell receptor beta chain is a study of technical replicates of blood from a few donors. This clone was counted only a few times. Measured with immunoSEQ multiplex PCR; TCRdb has only the in-frame clones, and not every one. The table records approximately 59,000 clones, approximately 86% of them present only once. Germline loops: CDR1 MNHEY, CDR2 SVGAGI. Between the trimmed V and J ends, which lost 0 bases and 4 bases, there was a span of 9 bases. The CDR3 extends over 14 amino acids. The chain carries TRBV6-5 and TRBJ1-1, with D perhaps matching TRBD1 (5 bases). Input material: PBMCs. The clonotype comes from a human donor in good health. Some clones in this sample may be carry-over from other donors' samples. The CDR3 nucleotides are TGTGCCAGCAGTTACTCGGGGGGGTTCACTGAAGCTTTCTTT. It translates to CASSYSGGFTEAFF.